One and the same sample provided the 10 T cell receptor beta chains below, sequenced in a study of T cell changes during pregnancy in multiple sclerosis. Sequencing used immunoSEQ multiplex PCR; TCRdb keeps in-frame clones, though not all of them. Among tens of thousands of clones, roughly 92% were seen once, and the ten largest hold about 2.5%. The sample here was CD8+ T cells from peripheral blood mononuclear cells, taken in the third trimester of pregnancy. Receptors were obtained from a female donor with multiple sclerosis, enrolled in a pregnancy study.

The chain recombines TRBV4-1 with TRBJ2-1, with a possible D match to TRBD2 (6 bases). This CDR3 region has 16 residues. V was clipped by 0 bases and J by 4 bases, with 13 bases between them. Germline CDR1 MGHRA, CDR2 YSYEKL. The CDR3 here is CASSQEASVLYNEQFF. CDR3 nucleotides: TGCGCCAGCAGCCAAGAGGCTAGCGTATTATACAATGAGCAGTTCTTC.

This clone was seen just once. The chain carries TRBV12-5 and TRBJ1-1; 7 nucleotides match TRBD1. V dropped 4 bases and J dropped 3; count of bases not matched to a gene: 14. Germline CDR1 and CDR2: LGHNT and FRNRAP. CDR3 length: 17 residues. The CDR3 loop is CASGYRPQGVSDTEAFF. The CDR3 coding sequence is TGTGCTAGTGGTTACCGCCCCCAGGGGGTAAGCGACACTGAAGCTTTCTTT.

The chain joins TRBV5-4 to TRBJ2-3, with TRBD2 identical over 12 bases. Germline-derived CDR1 and CDR2 are SGHNT and YYREEE (reference sequence). The CDR3 runs to 15 residues. J lost 4 bases, V lost 3 bases, and 3 bases had no gene match. CDR3 protein: CASSYGLAGSDTQYF. CDR3 nucleotides: TGTGCCAGCAGCTATGGACTAGCGGGATCAGATACGCAGTATTTT. The variable domain in full, with the rest retrieved from reference TRBV5-4 and TRBJ2-3, is ETGVTQSPTHLIKTRGQQVTLRCSSQSGHNTVSWYQQALGQGPQFIFQYYREEENGRGNFPPRFSGLQFPNYSSELNVNALELDDSALYLCASSYGLAGSDTQYFGPGTRLTVL.

The chain has TRBV5-1 and TRBJ1-1; 7 positions match TRBD1. After removal of 4 bases from V and 3 bases from J, the junction contained 6 bases not matched to a gene. This CDR3 contains 14 residues. CDR1 and CDR2 from the germline V gene are SGHRS and YFSETQ. CDR3 sequence reads: CASSPGTEHTEAFF. As DNA, the CDR3 is TGCGCCAGCAGCCCCGGGACAGAGCACACTGAAGCTTTCTTT. Combining the CDR3 with reference TRBV5-1 and TRBJ1-1 gives the whole variable domain KAGVTQTPRYLIKTRGQQVTLSCSPISGHRSVSWYQQTPGQGLQFLFEYFSETQRNKGNFPGRFSGRQFSNSRSEMNVSTLELGDSALYLCASSPGTEHTEAFFGQGTRLTVV.

The chain links TRBV19 to TRBJ1-1; no clear D. CDR1 LNHDA and CDR2 SQIVND come from the germline V gene (reference sequence). This CDR3 region has 13 residues. V was shortened by 5 bases and J by 3 bases, with 10 bases between the two germline ends. The CDR3 coding sequence is TGTGCCAGTAGTGCCCGGTTGGACACTGAAGCTTTCTTT. It specifies CASSARLDTEAFF.

The V gene is TRBV10-3, the J gene TRBJ2-1; D may be TRBD1 (5 bases). Germline V gene data show CDR1 as ENHRY and CDR2 as SYGVKD. This CDR3 spans 13 amino acids. Trimming pared 6 bases from V and 0 bases from J, leaving 6 bases between. CDR3 DNA sequence: TGTGCCATCAGAGGGGTCTCCTACAATGAGCAGTTCTTC. Protein sequence: CAIRGVSYNEQFF.

The rearrangement uses TRBV7-9 and TRBJ2-1; 9 bases are a match to TRBD1. In germline, CDR1 is SEHNR, CDR2 FQNEAQ (reference sequence). The CDR3 sequence is 14 residues long. V shed 7 bases, J shed 4 bases, and the junction held 5 bases outside the gene matches. As DNA, the CDR3 is TGTGCCAGCACAGGGACAGGGAAATACAATGAGCAGTTCTTC. Translated: CASTGTGKYNEQFF.

J is TRBJ2-1 and V is TRBV5-4, with D hard to call. In germline, CDR1 is SGHNT, CDR2 YYREEE (reference sequence). V lost 3 bases and J 2 bases, leaving 3 bases between the germline ends. This CDR3 has 12 amino acids. This chain's CDR3 is CASSSAYNEQFF. The CDR3 DNA is TGTGCCAGCAGCTCCGCCTACAATGAGCAGTTCTTC. Based on the CDR3 plus reference TRBV5-4 and TRBJ2-1, the full variable domain is ETGVTQSPTHLIKTRGQQVTLRCSSQSGHNTVSWYQQALGQGPQFIFQYYREEENGRGNFPPRFSGLQFPNYSSELNVNALELDDSALYLCASSSAYNEQFFGPGTRLTVL.

This rearrangement joins TRBV7-3 to TRBJ2-2, with TRBD2 matching 7 bases. The CDR3 extends over 16 amino acids. Per germline, CDR1 SGHTA and CDR2 FQGTGA. J was trimmed by 6 bases and V by 3 bases; bases with no gene match: 10. In DNA, the CDR3 is TGTGCCAGCAGCTTCAGAGGACGGGGGAGGGCCGGGGAGCTGTTTTTT. Translation: CASSFRGRGRAGELFF.

The chain has TRBV6-4 and TRBJ2-1, with D uncertain. The CDR3 sequence is 15 residues long. Looked up from germline, CDR1 is MRHNA and CDR2 is SNTAGT. The V gene lost 0 bases and the J gene lost 8 bases, with 14 bases spanning the gap. The CDR3: CASSDSEESSHEQFF. CDR3 in DNA: TGTGCCAGCAGTGACTCAGAGGAGAGCTCCCATGAGCAGTTCTTC.